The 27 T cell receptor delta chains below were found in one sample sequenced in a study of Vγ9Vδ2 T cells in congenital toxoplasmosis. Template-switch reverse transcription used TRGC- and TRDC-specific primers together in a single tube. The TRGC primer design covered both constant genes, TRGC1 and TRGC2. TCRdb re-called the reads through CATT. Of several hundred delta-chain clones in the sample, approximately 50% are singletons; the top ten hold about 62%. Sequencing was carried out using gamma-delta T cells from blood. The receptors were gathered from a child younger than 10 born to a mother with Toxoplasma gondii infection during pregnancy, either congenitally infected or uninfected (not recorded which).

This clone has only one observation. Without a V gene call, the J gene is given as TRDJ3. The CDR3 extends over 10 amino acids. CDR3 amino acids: CAWDTRQMFF. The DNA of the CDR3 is TGCGCCTGGGACACCCGACAGATGTTTTTC.

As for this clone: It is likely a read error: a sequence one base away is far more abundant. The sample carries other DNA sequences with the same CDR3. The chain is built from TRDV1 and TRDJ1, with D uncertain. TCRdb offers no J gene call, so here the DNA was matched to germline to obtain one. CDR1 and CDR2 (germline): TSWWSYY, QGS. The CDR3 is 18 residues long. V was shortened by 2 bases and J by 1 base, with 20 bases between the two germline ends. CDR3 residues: CALGEDPHKNTTTDKLIF. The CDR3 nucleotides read TGTGCTCTTGGGGAAGACCCCCATAAAAACACTACCACCGATAAACTCATCTTT.

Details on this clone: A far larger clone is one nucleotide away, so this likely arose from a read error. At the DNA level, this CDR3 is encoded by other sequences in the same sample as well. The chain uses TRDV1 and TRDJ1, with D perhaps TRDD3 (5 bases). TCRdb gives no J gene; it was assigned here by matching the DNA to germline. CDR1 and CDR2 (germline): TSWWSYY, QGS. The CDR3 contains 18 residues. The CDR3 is CALGEDPHKNTTTDKLIF. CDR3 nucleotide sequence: TGTGCTCTCGGGGAGGACCCCCATAAAAACACTACCACCGATAAACTCATCTTT.

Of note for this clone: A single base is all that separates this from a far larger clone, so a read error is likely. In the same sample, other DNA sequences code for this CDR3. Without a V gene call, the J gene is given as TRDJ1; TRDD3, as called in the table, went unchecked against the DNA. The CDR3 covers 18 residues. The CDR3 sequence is CAFNCPSDVKDTLDKLIF. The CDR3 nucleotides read TGTGCCTTTAATTGTCCCTCAGACGTGAAGGATACCCTCGATAAACTCATCTTT.

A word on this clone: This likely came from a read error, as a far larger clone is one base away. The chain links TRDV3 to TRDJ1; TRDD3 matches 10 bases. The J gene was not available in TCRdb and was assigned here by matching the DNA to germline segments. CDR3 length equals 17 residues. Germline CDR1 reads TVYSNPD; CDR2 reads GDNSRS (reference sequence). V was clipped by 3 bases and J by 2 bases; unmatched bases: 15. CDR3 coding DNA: TGTGCCTTCCACCACCATACGGGGGATACGCGTACCGATAAACTCATCTTT. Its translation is CAFHHHTGDTRTDKLIF. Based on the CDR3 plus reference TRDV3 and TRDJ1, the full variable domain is CDKVTQSSPDQTVASGSEVVLLCTYDTVYSNPDLFWYRIRPDYSFQFVFYGDNSRSEGADFTQGRFSVKHILTQKAFHLVISPVRTEDSATYYCAFHHHTGDTRTDKLIFGKGTRVTVEP.

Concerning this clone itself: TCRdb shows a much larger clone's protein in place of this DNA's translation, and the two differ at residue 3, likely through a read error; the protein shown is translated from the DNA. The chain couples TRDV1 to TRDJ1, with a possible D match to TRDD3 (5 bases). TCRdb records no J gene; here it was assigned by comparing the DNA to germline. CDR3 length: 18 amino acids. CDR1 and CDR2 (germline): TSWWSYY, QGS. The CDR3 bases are TGTGCTCATGGGGAGGACCCCCATAAAAACACTACCACCGATAAACTCATCTTT. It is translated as CAHGEDPHKNTTTDKLIF.

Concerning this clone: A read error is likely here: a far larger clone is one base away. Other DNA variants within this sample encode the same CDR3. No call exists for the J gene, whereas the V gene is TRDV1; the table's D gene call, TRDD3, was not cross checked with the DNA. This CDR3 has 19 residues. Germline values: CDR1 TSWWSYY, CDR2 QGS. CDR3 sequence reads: CALGEQGLPNWTYTDKLIF. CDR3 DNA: TGTGCTCTTGGGGAACAGGGGCTACCGAACTGGACCTACACCGATAAACTAATCTTT.

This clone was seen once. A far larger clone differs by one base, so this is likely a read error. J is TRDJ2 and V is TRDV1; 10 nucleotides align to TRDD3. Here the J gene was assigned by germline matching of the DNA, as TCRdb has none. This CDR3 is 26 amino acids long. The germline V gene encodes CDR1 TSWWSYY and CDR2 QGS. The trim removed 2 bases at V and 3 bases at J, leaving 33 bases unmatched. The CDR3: CALGEEGESLLLILLGDLSVTAQLFF. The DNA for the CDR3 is TGTGCTCTTGGGGAAGAAGGTGAATCCCTCCTACTGATTCTACTGGGGGATCTGTCAGTGACAGCACAACTCTTCTTT.

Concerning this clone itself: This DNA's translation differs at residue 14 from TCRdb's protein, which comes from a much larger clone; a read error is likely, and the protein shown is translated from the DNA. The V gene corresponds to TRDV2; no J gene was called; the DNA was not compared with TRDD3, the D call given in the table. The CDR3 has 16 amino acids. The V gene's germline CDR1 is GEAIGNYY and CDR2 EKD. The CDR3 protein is CACDTVILGDTDKRIF. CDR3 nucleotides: TGTGCCTGTGACACCGTGATACTGGGGGACACCGATAAACGCATCTTT.

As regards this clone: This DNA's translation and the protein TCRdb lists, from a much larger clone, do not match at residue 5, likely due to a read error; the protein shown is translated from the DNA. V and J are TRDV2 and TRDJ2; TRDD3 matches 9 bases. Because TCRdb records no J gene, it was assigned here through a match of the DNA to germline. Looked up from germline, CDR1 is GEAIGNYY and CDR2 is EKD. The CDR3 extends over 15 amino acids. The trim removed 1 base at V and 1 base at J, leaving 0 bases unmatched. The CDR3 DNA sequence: TGTGCCTGTGACACACTGGGGGATTTGACAGCACAACTCTTCTTT. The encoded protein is CACDTLGDLTAQLFF.

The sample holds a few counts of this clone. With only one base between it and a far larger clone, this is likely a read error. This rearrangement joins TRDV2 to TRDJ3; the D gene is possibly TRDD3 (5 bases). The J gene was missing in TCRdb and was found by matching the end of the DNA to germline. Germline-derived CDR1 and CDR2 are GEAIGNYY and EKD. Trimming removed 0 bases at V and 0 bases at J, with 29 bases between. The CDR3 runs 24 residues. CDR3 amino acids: CACDTVEVMVGNPYSSWDTRQMFF. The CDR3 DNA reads TGTGCCTGTGACACCGTGGAGGTGATGGTGGGGAATCCTTATAGCTCCTGGGACACCCGACAGATGTTTTTC.

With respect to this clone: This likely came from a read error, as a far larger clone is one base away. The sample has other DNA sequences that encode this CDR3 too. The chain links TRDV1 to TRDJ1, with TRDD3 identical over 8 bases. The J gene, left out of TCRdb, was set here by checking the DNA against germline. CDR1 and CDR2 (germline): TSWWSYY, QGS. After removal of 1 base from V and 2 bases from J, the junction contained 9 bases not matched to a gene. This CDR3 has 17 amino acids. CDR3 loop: CALGEPGWGILTDKLIF. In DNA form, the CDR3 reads TGTGCTCTTGGGGAACCGGGGTGGGGGATCCTAACCGATAAACTCATCTTT.

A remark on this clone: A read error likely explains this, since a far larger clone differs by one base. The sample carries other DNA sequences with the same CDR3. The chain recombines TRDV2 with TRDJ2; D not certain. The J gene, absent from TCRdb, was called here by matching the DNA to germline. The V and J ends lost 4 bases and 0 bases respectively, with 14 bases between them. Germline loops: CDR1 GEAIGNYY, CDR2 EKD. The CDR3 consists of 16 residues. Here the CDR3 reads CACDSPWTALTAQLFF. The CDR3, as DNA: TGTGCCTGTGATTCTCCCTGGACCGCTTTGACAGCACAACTCTTCTTT.

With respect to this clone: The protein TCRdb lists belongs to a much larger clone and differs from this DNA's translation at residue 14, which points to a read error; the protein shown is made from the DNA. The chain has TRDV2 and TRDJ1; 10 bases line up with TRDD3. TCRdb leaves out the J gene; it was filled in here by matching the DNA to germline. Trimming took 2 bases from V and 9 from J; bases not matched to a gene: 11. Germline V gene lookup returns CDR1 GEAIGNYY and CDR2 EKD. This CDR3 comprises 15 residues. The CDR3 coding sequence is TGTGCCTGTGACATACTGGGGGATTTGACAGCACAACTCATCTTT. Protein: CACDILGDLTAQLIF.

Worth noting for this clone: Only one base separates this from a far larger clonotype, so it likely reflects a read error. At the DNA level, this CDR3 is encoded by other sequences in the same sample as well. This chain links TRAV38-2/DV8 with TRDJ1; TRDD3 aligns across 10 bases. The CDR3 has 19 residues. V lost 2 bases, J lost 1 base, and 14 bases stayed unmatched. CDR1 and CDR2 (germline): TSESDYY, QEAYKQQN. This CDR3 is CAYRRASYEGDTGTDKLIF. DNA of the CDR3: TGTGCTTATAGGAGGGCCTCCTACGAGGGGGATACGGGCACCGATAAACTCATCTTT.

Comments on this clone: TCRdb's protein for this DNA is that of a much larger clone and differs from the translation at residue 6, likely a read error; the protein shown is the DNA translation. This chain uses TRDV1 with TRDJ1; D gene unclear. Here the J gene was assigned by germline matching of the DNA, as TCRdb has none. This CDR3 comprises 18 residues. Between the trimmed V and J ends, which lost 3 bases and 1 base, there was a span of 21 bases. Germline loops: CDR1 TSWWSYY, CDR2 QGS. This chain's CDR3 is CALGEVPHKNTTTDKLIF. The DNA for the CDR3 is TGTGCTCTTGGGGAGGTCCCCCATAAAAACACTACCACCGATAAACTCATCTTT.

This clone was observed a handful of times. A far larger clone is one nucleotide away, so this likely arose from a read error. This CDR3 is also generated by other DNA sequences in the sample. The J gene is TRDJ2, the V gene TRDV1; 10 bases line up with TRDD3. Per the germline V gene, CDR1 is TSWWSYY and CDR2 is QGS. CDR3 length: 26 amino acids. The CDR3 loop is CALGEEGESLLLILLGDLSLTAQLFF. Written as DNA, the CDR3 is TGTGCGCTTGGGGAAGAAGGTGAATCCCTCCTACTGATTCTACTGGGGGATCTGTCATTGACAGCACAACTCTTCTTT.

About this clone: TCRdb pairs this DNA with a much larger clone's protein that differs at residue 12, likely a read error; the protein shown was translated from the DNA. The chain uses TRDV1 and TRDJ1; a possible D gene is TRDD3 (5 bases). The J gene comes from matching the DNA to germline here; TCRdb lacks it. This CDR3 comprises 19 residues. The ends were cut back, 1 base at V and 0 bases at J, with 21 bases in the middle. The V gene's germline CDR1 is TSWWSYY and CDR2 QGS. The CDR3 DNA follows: TGTGCTCTTGGGGAACAGGGGCTACCGAACTGGTCCTACACCGATAAACTCATCTTT. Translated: CALGEQGLPNWSYTDKLIF.

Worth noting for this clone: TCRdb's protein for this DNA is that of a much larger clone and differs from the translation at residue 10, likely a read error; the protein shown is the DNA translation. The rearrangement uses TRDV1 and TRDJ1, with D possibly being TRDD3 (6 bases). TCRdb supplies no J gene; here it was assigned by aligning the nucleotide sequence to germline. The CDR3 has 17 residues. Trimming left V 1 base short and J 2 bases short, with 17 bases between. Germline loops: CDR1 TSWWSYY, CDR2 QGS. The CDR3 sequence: CALGEPGWGVLTDKLIF. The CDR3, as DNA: TGTGCTCTTGGGGAACCGGGGTGGGGGGTACTAACCGATAAACTCATCTTT.

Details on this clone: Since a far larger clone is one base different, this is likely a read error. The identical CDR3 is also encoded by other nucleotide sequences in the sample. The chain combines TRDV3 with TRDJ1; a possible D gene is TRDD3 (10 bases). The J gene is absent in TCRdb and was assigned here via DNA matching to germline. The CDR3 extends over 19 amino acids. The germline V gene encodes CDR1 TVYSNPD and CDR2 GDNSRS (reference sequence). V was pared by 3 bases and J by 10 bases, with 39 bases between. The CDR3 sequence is CAFPTFLPPSTGGYGGLIF. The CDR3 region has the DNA TGTGCCTTCCCCACCTTCCTACCTCCGAGTACCGGGGGATACGGAGGACTCATCTTT.

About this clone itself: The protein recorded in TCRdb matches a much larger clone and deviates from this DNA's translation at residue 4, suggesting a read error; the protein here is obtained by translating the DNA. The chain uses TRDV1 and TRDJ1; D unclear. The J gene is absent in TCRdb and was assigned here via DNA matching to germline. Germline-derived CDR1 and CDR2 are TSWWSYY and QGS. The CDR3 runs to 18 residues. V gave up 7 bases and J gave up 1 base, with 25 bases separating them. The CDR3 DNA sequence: TGTGCTCTTGTGGAGGACCCCCATAAAAACACTACCACCGATAAACTCATCTTT. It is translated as CALVEDPHKNTTTDKLIF.

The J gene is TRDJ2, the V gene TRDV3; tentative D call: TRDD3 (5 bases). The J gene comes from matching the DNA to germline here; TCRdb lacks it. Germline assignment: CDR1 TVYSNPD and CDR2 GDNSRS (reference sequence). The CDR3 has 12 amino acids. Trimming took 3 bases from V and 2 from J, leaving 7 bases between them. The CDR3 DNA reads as TGTGCCTTATGGGGATTGACAGCACAACTCTTCTTT. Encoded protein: CALWGLTAQLFF. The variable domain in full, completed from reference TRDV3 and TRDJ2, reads CDKVTQSSPDQTVASGSEVVLLCTYDTVYSNPDLFWYRIRPDYSFQFVFYGDNSRSEGADFTQGRFSVKHILTQKAFHLVISPVRTEDSATYYCALWGLTAQLFFGKGTQLIVEP.

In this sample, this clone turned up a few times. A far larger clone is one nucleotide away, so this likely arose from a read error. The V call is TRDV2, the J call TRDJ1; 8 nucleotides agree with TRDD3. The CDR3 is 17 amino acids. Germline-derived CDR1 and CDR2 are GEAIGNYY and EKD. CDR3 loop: CARDSRGYRTYTDKLIF. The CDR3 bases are TGTGCCCGTGACTCGCGGGGATACCGGACGTACACCGATAAACTCATCTTT.

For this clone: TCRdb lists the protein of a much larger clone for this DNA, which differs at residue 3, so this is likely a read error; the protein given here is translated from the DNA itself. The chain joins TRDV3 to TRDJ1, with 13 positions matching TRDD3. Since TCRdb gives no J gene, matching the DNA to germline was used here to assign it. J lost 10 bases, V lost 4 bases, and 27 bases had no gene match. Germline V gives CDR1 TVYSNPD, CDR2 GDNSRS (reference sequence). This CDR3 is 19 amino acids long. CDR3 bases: TGTGCCTACCCCACCTTCCTACCTCCGAGTACTGGGGGATACGGAGGACTCATCTTT. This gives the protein CAYPTFLPPSTGGYGGLIF.

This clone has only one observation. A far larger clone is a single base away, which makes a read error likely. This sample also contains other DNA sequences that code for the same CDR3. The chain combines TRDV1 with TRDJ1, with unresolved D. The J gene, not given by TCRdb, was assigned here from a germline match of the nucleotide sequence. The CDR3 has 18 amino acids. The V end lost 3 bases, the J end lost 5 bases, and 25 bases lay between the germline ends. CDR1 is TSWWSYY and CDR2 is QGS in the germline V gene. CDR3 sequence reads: CALGEDPHKNTTTDKLIF. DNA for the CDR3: TGTGCTCTTGGGGAGGACCCCCATAAAAACACTACCACTGATAAACTCATCTTT.

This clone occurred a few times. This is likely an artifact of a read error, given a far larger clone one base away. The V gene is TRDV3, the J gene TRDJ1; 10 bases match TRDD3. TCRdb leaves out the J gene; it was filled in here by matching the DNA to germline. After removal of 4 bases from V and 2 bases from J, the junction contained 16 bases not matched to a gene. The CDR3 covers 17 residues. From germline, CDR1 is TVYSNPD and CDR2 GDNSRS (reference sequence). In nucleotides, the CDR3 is TGTGCCTGCCACCACCTTACGGGGGATACGCGTACCGATAAACTCATCTTT. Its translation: CACHHLTGDTRTDKLIF.

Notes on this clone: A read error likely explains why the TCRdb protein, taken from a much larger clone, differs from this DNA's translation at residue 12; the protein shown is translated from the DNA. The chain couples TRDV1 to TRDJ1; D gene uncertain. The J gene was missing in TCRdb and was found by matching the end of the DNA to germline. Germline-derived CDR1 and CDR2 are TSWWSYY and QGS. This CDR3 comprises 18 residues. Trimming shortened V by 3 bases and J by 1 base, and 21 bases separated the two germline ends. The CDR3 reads CALGEDPHKNTATDKLIF. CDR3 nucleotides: TGTGCTCTTGGGGAGGACCCCCATAAAAACACTGCCACCGATAAACTCATCTTT.